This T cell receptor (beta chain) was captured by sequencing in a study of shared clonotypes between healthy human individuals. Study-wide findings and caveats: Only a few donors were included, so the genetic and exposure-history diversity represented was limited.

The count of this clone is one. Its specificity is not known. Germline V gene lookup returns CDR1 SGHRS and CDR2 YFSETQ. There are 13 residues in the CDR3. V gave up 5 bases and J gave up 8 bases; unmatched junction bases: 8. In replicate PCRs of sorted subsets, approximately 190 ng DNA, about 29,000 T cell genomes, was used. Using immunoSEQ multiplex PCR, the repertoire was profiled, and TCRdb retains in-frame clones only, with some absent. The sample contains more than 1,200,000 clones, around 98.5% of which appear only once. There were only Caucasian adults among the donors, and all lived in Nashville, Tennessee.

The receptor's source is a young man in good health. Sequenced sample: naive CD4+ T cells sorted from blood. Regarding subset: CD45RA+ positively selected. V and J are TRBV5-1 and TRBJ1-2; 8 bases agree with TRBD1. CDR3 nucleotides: TGCGCCAGCAGGCTACAGGGGGAATCGGGCTACACCTTC. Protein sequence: CASRLQGESGYTF.